Listed below are T cell receptor beta chains from one sample, sequenced in a study of T-cell reconstitution after alpha-beta-depleted transplantation in children. TCRdb passed the PCR reads through MiXCR, listing each CDR3 protein once. The sample lists about 78,000 distinct CDR3 sequences; less than 15% were seen once. The material was PBMCs, mostly from graft donor cells, obtained 180 days after TCRalphabeta/CD19-depleted stem cell transplant. These receptors all come from a male patient between 2 and 10 years old who had a stem cell transplant for acute lymphoblastic leukemia, so the T cells may come from the graft donor. Each CDR3 is given with its conserved first and last residue. A clone size is listed for some rows: how often the clone was seen (once, few, many), or a class if it is expanded.

abundance | j_gene | v_gene | CDR3aa
NA | TRBJ1-5 | TRBV6-5 | CASSLTGEAGFQPQHF
few | TRBJ2-1 | TRBV5-1 | CASSLSGRARHEQFF
NA | TRBJ1-1 | TRBV20-1 | CSATVLPPMNTEAFF
NA | TRBJ1-5 | TRBV6-2/TRBV6-3 | CASNRQGLVYQPQHF
NA | TRBJ2-1 | TRBV7-2 | CASSLGREGEFF
many | TRBJ1-2 | TRBV6-5 | CASRGGGGYTF
NA | TRBJ1-2 | TRBV15 | CATSRANRNYGYTF
many | TRBJ2-3 | TRBV27 | CASSFAPSTDTQYF
few | TRBJ2-3 | TRBV20-1 | CSAETTCASRDTQYF
NA | TRBJ2-7 | TRBV5-1 | CASSLGSSGSVVYEQYF